This TCR beta chain was captured by sequencing in a study of blood T cell repertoires in COVID-19. On the study more broadly: PBMCs, B-cell-depleted T cells, or T cells provided the cDNA or gDNA that made up the material.

Germline V gives CDR1 MGHDK, CDR2 SYGVNS. V was clipped by 3 bases and J by 7 bases, with 18 bases between them. This CDR3 has 16 amino acids. In the original workflow: By means of reference gene primer amplification, nucleated cell counts were estimated. TCRdb's copy holds only in-frame clones and misses some; the assay was immunoSEQ multiplex PCR. That table is the source of V, J and clone size, and D and trimming were worked out from the DNA. Of about 210,000 clones listed, over 70% are singletons. The chain has TRBV25-1 and TRBJ2-2, with a possible D match to TRBD2 (6 bases). The TCR originated in a man aged 50 to 60 with active or convalescent COVID-19. Sequencing was carried out using peripheral blood. CDR3 DNA: TGTGCCAGCAGTGAGCAGCGACGGGGAGGACACGGGGAGCTGTTTTTT. Encoded protein: CASSEQRRGGHGELFF.